This T cell receptor beta chain appears in the sequencing data of a study of cytomegalovirus exposure and HLA in healthy donors. Vbeta (60) and Jbeta (13) primers were used in the PCR. Sequencing was performed with immunoSEQ multiplex PCR; in TCRdb, only in-frame clones are kept and a portion is missing. The data hold approximately 140,000 clones, with 70% to 85% observed a single time. About this clone itself: Its antigen is currently unknown.

Notes on the study in general: Apparent HLA restriction characterized most CMV-associated TCR beta chains in a later analysis. In a later analysis, HLA-C alleles had the fewest associated TCRs, DRB1 alleles the most. Sequencing likely caused a cluster of highly shared sequence variants.

This CDR3 is 16 amino acids long. V shed 3 bases and J 2 bases; nucleotides not matched to a gene: 9. Per the germline V gene, CDR1 is MGHRA and CDR2 is YSYEKL. This sequence joins TRBV4-1 and TRBJ1-2; 7 bases line up with TRBD1. Sequenced sample: PBMCs. The origin of this receptor is a man aged 50 to 60 in good health and CMV-seronegative. For the CDR3, the DNA is TGCGCCAGCAGCCAGGGCCTTATACAGGGGAACTATGGCTACACCTTC. Residues: CASSQGLIQGNYGYTF.